A single sample is the source of the 20 T cell receptor beta chains below, sequenced in a study of T cells in Graves' hyperthyroidism and ophthalmopathy. RNA transcripts yielded amplified TCR beta CDR3 regions. When the TCR CDR3 underwent first-round RT-PCR, the HTBI primer set was used. TCRdb re-called the multiplex PCR reads through MiXCR, storing one row per CDR3 protein. The table lists around 380,000 distinct CDR3 sequences, less than 15% of them singletons. Sequenced: blood. All receptors derive from a man aged 30-40 years with Graves' hyperthyroidism that later progressed to Graves' ophthalmopathy.

This clonotype was picked up a small number of times. Because the CDR3's place on the DNA is in doubt, the DNA is left out and the CDR3 is given as listed by TCRdb. V is TRBV7-8 and J is TRBJ1-2; TRBD1 reflects the table's D call only, with no check against the DNA. The germline V gene encodes CDR1 SGHVS and CDR2 FQNEAQ. 15 amino acids form the CDR3, both terminal residues included. The CDR3 spells CASSSSDSPNYGYTF.

The genes are TRBV6-1 and TRBJ1-4; D unclear. V was shortened by 2 bases and J by 5 bases, with 18 bases between the two germline ends. There are 17 residues in the CDR3. Germline V lookup: CDR1 MNHNS, CDR2 SASEGT. The CDR3 sequence: CASSETGRLGRNEKLFF. The CDR3 coding sequence is TGTGCCAGCAGTGAAACCGGGAGGCTTGGCCGAAATGAAAAACTGTTTTTT.

J is TRBJ2-7 and V is TRBV19, with 11 bases identical to TRBD1. Germline values: CDR1 LNHDA, CDR2 SQIVND (reference sequence). Trimming removed 0 bases from V and 4 bases from J; junction bases left unmatched: 2. CDR3 length: 15 amino acids. CDR3 sequence reads: CASSIDGTGGYEQYF. Written as DNA, the CDR3 is TGTGCCAGTAGTATAGATGGGACAGGGGGATACGAGCAGTACTTC.

Points on this clonotype: At one end the junction does not follow the germline gene, possibly because of a read error. The rearrangement links TRBV6-5 to TRBJ1-1; unclear D gene. In germline, CDR1 is MNHEY, CDR2 SVGAGI. The CDR3 runs 13 residues. The CDR3 DNA sequence: TGTGCCGGCAGTTTGTCCGGGAACACTGAAGCTTTCTTT. This sequence encodes CAGSLSGNTEAFF.

The genes are TRBV5-8 and TRBJ1-3; D gene uncertain. The V end was cut by 6 bases, the J end by 0 bases, with 10 bases between. The CDR3 extends over 14 amino acids. Germline V gene sequence: CDR1 SGHTS, CDR2 YDEGEE. In DNA form, the CDR3 reads TGTGCCAGCAATCCGCGGAGCTCTGGAAACACCATATATTTT. Amino acid sequence: CASNPRSSGNTIYF.

The CDR3 spells CASSLRLGGPNEKLFF. For the CDR3, the DNA is TGTGCCAGCAGCTTACGGTTAGGGGGACCTAATGAAAAACTGTTTTTT. The chain carries TRBV13 and TRBJ1-4; TRBD1 is a possible D gene (6 bases). Germline V gene data show CDR1 as PRHDT and CDR2 as FYEKMQ (reference sequence). CDR3 length equals 16 residues. V dropped 2 bases and J dropped 3 bases, with 13 bases sitting between them.

This clonotype appeared a few times. V is TRBV18 and J is TRBJ2-5; D perhaps matches TRBD2 (6 bases). Trimming removed 3 bases at V and 0 bases at J, with 14 bases between. The length of the CDR3 is 16 residues. Germline V gene sequence: CDR1 KGHSH, CDR2 LQKENI. CDR3 sequence reads: CASSPAGRGHQETQYF. CDR3 DNA sequence: TGTGCCAGCTCACCGGCGGGGAGAGGACACCAAGAGACCCAGTACTTC.

This clonotype was detected many times. This chain joins TRBV20-1 and TRBJ2-7, with 8 bases identical to TRBD1. The CDR3 consists of 13 residues. J gave up 2 bases and V 6 bases, and 6 bases lay outside the gene matches. Germline V lookup: CDR1 DFQATT, CDR2 SNEGSKA (reference sequence). CDR3 nucleotide sequence: TGCAGTGCGGGGACAGGACCGACCTACGAGCAGTACTTC. This translates into CSAGTGPTYEQYF.

At least ten counts were recorded for this clonotype. The chain is built from TRBV27 and TRBJ2-1; 10 nucleotides align to TRBD2. The V segment lost 5 bases and the J segment 6 bases; nucleotides outside the gene matches: 10. Germline CDR1 and CDR2: MNHEY and SMNVEV (reference sequence). This CDR3 spans 16 amino acids. The CDR3 reads CASSDSVAGGSNEQFF. CDR3 nucleotide sequence: TGTGCCAGCAGTGATTCGGTAGCGGGGGGTTCCAATGAGCAGTTCTTC.

This clonotype was picked up many times. The rearrangement uses TRBV12-3 or TRBV12-4 and TRBJ2-1; weak D call: TRBD2 (6 bases). The CDR3 covers 14 residues. Trimming pared 4 bases from V and 4 bases from J, leaving 11 bases between. Here the CDR3 DNA reads TGTGCCAGCAGTTACGGCGGGGCGTACAATGAGCAGTTCTTC. Translation gives CASSYGGAYNEQFF.

Ten or more counts support this clonotype. This chain uses TRBV2 with TRBJ1-5, with D tentatively TRBD1 (6 bases). V shed 9 bases and J shed 3 bases, with 18 bases lying between them. The CDR3 runs 15 residues. Per the germline V gene, CDR1 is SNHLY and CDR2 is FYNNEI. CDR3 DNA sequence: TGTGCCAGTCGAGCAGGGACATCCCTCAATCAGCCCCAGCATTTT. Its protein is CASRAGTSLNQPQHF.

This clonotype was seen only a few times. Written as DNA, the CDR3 is TGTGCCAGCAGCGGTACAGGGGCGGGCAATCAGCCCCAGCATTTT. Its translation: CASSGTGAGNQPQHF. The chain carries TRBV3-1 and TRBJ1-5; 7 nucleotides align to TRBD1. V lost 5 bases and J lost 2; bases outside the gene matches: 6. The length of the CDR3 is 15 residues. Germline V gene data show CDR1 as LGHDT and CDR2 as YNNKEL (reference sequence).

This clonotype was recorded at least ten times. This chain connects TRBV20-1 to TRBJ2-5; TRBD2 matches at 10 bases. The CDR3 consists of 15 residues. V trimming: 1 base; J trimming: 5 bases; junction bases outside the gene matches: 7. In germline, CDR1 is DFQATT, CDR2 SNEGSKA (reference sequence). CDR3 DNA: TGCAGTGCTAGAGGACAAGCGGGGGGGCTGGAGACCCAGTACTTC. It encodes CSARGQAGGLETQYF.

This clonotype has ten or more counts. This chain uses TRBV24-1 with TRBJ2-3; 9 bases agree with TRBD2. Trimming removed 3 bases from V and 7 bases from J; junction bases left unmatched: 10. The CDR3 spans 16 residues. Germline CDR1 KGHDR, CDR2 SFDVKD. CDR3 bases: TGTGCCACCAGTGATCTCTCGTCTAGCGGGGCTTATACGCAGTATTTT. As protein: CATSDLSSSGAYTQYF.

This clonotype was counted only a few times. The chain employs TRBV7-2 and TRBJ2-2, with 9 bases lining up with TRBD2. V lost 1 base, J lost 2 bases, and 2 bases stayed unmatched. The CDR3 loop spans 16 amino acids. CDR1 SGHTA and CDR2 FQGNSA come from the germline V gene. The CDR3 is CASSLGRGGNTGELFF. In DNA form, the CDR3 reads TGTGCCAGCAGCTTAGGGCGGGGGGGAAACACCGGGGAGCTGTTTTTT.

This clonotype was recorded at least ten times. V gene TRBV12-3 or TRBV12-4 combines with J gene TRBJ1-2, with 7 bases aligning to TRBD1. The length of the CDR3 is 13 residues. Trimming removed 5 bases from V and 6 bases from J; junction bases left unmatched: 6. DNA of the CDR3: TGTGCCAGCAGTCTCACAGGGGTGAATGGCTACACCTTC. It translates to CASSLTGVNGYTF.

This clonotype was recorded a few times. The rearrangement links TRBV12-3 or TRBV12-4 to TRBJ2-7, with 7 bases matching TRBD1. V gave up 8 bases and J gave up 5 bases; unmatched junction bases: 9. CDR3 size: 13 residues. CDR3 region: CASARAGGDEQYF. For the CDR3, the DNA is TGTGCCAGCGCCCGAGCAGGGGGAGACGAGCAGTACTTC.

This chain uses TRBV29-1 with TRBJ1-4; 11 nucleotides align to TRBD1. The CDR3 covers 14 residues. Germline CDR1 and CDR2: SQVTM and ANQGSEA. V shed 3 bases and J 8 bases; nucleotides not matched to a gene: 5. CDR3 sequence (DNA): TGCAGCGTTGATTCGGGACAGGGGGGAGAAAAACTGTTTTTT. Protein product: CSVDSGQGGEKLFF.

This clonotype has more than one count but fewer than ten. This rearrangement joins TRBV11-1 to TRBJ2-7, with 8 nucleotides matching TRBD1. The CDR3 runs to 15 residues. Unmatched junction bases numbered 8, after V lost 5 bases and J lost 2 bases. The germline V gene encodes CDR1 SGHAT and CDR2 FQDESV (reference sequence). This CDR3 is CASSPGQAGAYEQYF. The CDR3 region has the DNA TGTGCCAGCAGCCCGGGACAGGCTGGGGCCTACGAGCAGTACTTC.

There are a few counts of this clonotype. The chain has TRBV6-4 and TRBJ2-1; the match to TRBD2 covers 9 bases. J was trimmed by 7 bases and V by 1 base; bases with no gene match: 5. In germline, CDR1 is MRHNA, CDR2 SNTAGT. There are 15 residues in the CDR3. In DNA, the CDR3 is TGTGCCAGCAGTGACTGGGCGGGGGGGCTTAATGAGCAGTTCTTC. This translates into CASSDWAGGLNEQFF.